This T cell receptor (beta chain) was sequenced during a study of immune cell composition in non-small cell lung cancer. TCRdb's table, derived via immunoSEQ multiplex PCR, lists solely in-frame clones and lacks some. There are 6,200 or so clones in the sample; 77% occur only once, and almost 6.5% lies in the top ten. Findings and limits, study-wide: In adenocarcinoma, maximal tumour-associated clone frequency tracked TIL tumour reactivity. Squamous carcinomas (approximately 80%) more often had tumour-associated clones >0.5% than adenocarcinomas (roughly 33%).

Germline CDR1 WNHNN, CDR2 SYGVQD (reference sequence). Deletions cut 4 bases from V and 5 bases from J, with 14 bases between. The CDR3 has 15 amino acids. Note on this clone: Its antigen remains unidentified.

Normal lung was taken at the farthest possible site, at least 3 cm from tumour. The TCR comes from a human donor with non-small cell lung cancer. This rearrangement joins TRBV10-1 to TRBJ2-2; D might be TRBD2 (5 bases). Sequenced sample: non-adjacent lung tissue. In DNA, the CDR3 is TGCGCCAGCAGTGTAATCGGGGTGAGTACCGGGGAGCTGTTTTTT. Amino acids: CASSVIGVSTGELFF.